This TCR beta chain derives from a study of blood T cell repertoires in COVID-19. Study overall: COVID-19 samples, acute and convalescent, were from the United States, Italy and Spain.

The CDR3 contains 16 residues. V shed 6 bases and J 1 base; nucleotides not matched to a gene: 10. Germline CDR1 SNHLY, CDR2 FYNNEI. Profiling relied on immunoSEQ multiplex PCR, and the TCRdb table lists in-frame clones only, not all of them. The data contain 60,000 to 90,000 clones, around 88% of them singletons. This sequence was found in a woman of 80 years or more with active or convalescent COVID-19. The source material was peripheral blood. The rearrangement joins TRBV2 to TRBJ2-3; TRBD1 aligns across 7 bases. The CDR3 coding sequence is TGTGCCAGCAGCGCCCGTCGACAGGGTGGCACAGATACGCAGTATTTT. It codes for CASSARRQGGTDTQYF.